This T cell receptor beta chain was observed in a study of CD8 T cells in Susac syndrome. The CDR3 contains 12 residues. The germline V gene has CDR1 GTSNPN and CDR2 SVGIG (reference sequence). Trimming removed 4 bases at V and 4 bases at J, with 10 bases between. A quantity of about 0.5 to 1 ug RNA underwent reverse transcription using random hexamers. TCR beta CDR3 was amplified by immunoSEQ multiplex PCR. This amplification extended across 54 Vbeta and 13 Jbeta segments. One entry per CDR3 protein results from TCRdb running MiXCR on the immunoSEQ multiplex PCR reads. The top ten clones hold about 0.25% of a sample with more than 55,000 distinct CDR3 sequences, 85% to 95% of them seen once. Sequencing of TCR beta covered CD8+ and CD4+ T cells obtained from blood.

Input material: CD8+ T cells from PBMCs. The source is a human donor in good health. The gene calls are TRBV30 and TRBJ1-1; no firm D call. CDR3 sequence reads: CAWMDGATEAFF. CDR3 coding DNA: TGTGCCTGGATGGACGGCGCCACTGAAGCTTTCTTT.